These T cell receptor beta chains were read from a single sample in a study of blood T cell repertoires in COVID-19. The data were produced by immunoSEQ multiplex PCR, yet TCRdb's version contains in-frame clones alone and is incomplete. The table includes roughly 15,000 clones, around nine tenths detected once. Material: peripheral blood. The source of these receptors is a man aged 55 to 70 with active COVID-19. The CDR3 runs from the conserved cysteine through the conserved F or W. The D gene is left open where the match is weak. A row's size may be missing; if present it is once, few, many or a size class.

V: TRBV27
J: TRBJ1-1
D: TRBD1
size: -
CDR3: CASSLLHRTGAPGTEAFF
DNA: TGTGCCAGCAGTTTACTCCACAGGACAGGGGCCCCTGGGACTGAAGCTTTCTTT

V: TRBV6-4
J: TRBJ2-5
D: -
size: -
CDR3: CATGETQYF
DNA: TGTGCCACAGGAGAGACCCAGTACTTC

V: TRBV3-1/TRBV3-2
J: TRBJ2-1
D: TRBD2
size: -
CDR3: CASSLTGTSTNEQFF
DNA: TGTGCCAGCAGCCTAACCGGGACTAGCACAAATGAGCAGTTCTTC

V: TRBV5-4
J: TRBJ2-1
D: -
size: -
CDR3: CASSQRISVNNEQFF
DNA: TGTGCCAGCAGCCAGAGGATATCGGTGAACAATGAGCAGTTCTTC

V: TRBV5-1
J: TRBJ2-5
D: -
size: -
CDR3: CASSSSVGAQETQYF
DNA: TGCGCCAGCAGCTCGAGTGTTGGGGCACAAGAGACCCAGTACTTC

V: TRBV7-6
J: TRBJ1-2
D: TRBD1
size: -
CDR3: CASSPPQGDYGYTF
DNA: TGTGCCAGCAGCCCACCTCAGGGGGACTATGGCTACACCTTC

V: TRBV6-1
J: TRBJ2-3
D: -
size: -
CDR3: CASSEVSTDTQYF
DNA: TGTGCCAGCAGTGAAGTAAGCACAGATACGCAGTATTTT

V: TRBV7-2
J: TRBJ2-1
D: TRBD2
size: -
CDR3: CASSLEGRGMDEQFF
DNA: TGTGCCAGCAGCTTAGAAGGGCGGGGGATGGATGAGCAGTTCTTC

V: TRBV19
J: TRBJ1-5
D: -
size: once
CDR3: CASNQDSPYSNQPQHF
DNA: TGTGCCAGTAACCAGGACAGCCCTTATAGCAATCAGCCCCAGCATTTT

V: TRBV28
J: TRBJ2-1
D: TRBD1
size: -
CDR3: CASRQGGSSYNEQFF
DNA: TGTGCCAGCAGACAGGGGGGAAGTTCCTACAATGAGCAGTTCTTC

V: TRBV27
J: TRBJ1-1
D: -
size: -
CDR3: CASSPTAFNTEAFF
DNA: TGTGCCAGCAGTCCCACAGCTTTTAACACTGAAGCTTTCTTT

V: TRBV18
J: TRBJ2-3
D: TRBD2
size: -
CDR3: CASSPGTSGVTDTQYF
DNA: TGTGCCAGCTCGCCTGGGACTAGCGGGGTCACAGATACGCAGTATTTT

V: TRBV10-1
J: TRBJ2-1
D: TRBD2
size: -
CDR3: CASSELSGGDYEQFF
DNA: TGCGCCAGCAGTGAGTTAAGCGGGGGGGACTATGAGCAGTTCTTC

V: TRBV28
J: TRBJ1-1
D: -
size: -
CDR3: CASSRGGTEAFF
DNA: TGTGCCAGTAGCCGAGGGGGCACTGAAGCTTTCTTT

V: TRBV11-2
J: TRBJ2-2
D: -
size: -
CDR3: CASSPGRGTTGELFF
DNA: TGTGCCAGCAGCCCAGGGAGGGGGACCACCGGGGAGCTGTTTTTT

V: TRBV4-2
J: TRBJ2-1
D: -
size: -
CDR3: CASSPSQGGGNEQFF
DNA: TGTGCCAGCAGCCCGTCCCAGGGAGGTGGCAATGAGCAGTTCTTC

V: TRBV4-2
J: TRBJ1-2
D: TRBD1
size: once
CDR3: CASSQGTGAGYGYTF
DNA: TGTGCCAGCAGCCAAGGGACAGGGGCCGGCTATGGCTACACCTTC

V: TRBV6-5
J: TRBJ1-5
D: -
size: few
CDR3: CASSPDRNQPQHF
DNA: TGTGCCAGCAGTCCCGACAGGAATCAGCCCCAGCATTTT

V: TRBV11-2
J: TRBJ1-2
D: -
size: -
CDR3: CASSPNRGGRYYGYTF
DNA: TGTGCCAGCAGCCCCAATCGGGGGGGTCGGTACTATGGCTACACCTTC

V: TRBV25-1
J: TRBJ2-3
D: TRBD2
size: -
CDR3: CASRAAGGRTDTQYF
DNA: TGTGCCAGCAGGGCAGCGGGGGGGCGGACAGATACGCAGTATTTT

V: TRBV5-4
J: TRBJ2-3
D: -
size: -
CDR3: CASSLRQRSLSDTQYF
DNA: TGTGCCAGCAGCCTAAGACAGAGATCTCTTTCAGATACGCAGTATTTT

V: TRBV6-5
J: TRBJ2-2
D: -
size: -
CDR3: CASSYSRSNTGELFF
DNA: TGTGCCAGCAGTTACTCGAGGAGTAACACCGGGGAGCTGTTTTTT

V: TRBV5-1
J: TRBJ1-5
D: -
size: -
CDR3: CASSLVGDGSSAQHF
DNA: TGCGCCAGCAGCTTGGTAGGGGATGGGTCGTCGGCCCAGCATTTT

V: TRBV2
J: TRBJ2-5
D: -
size: -
CDR3: CASSERGETQYF
DNA: TGTGCCAGCAGTGAAAGGGGTGAGACCCAGTACTTC

V: TRBV4-2
J: TRBJ2-3
D: TRBD2
size: -
CDR3: CASSQGGGLGTDTQYF
DNA: TGTGCCAGCAGCCAGGGGGGAGGGCTAGGCACAGATACGCAGTATTTT

V: TRBV24-1
J: TRBJ2-3
D: TRBD1
size: -
CDR3: CATRDRGTDTQYF
DNA: TGTGCCACCAGGGACAGGGGGACAGATACGCAGTATTTT

V: TRBV7-7
J: TRBJ2-2
D: TRBD1
size: -
CDR3: CATILGQGTGELFF
DNA: TGTGCCACAATCTTGGGACAGGGGACCGGGGAGCTGTTTTTT

V: TRBV21-1
J: TRBJ1-6
D: -
size: -
CDR3: CASSVTDYNSPLHF
DNA: TGTGCCAGCAGCGTTACAGATTATAATTCACCCCTCCACTTT

V: TRBV7-3
J: TRBJ1-1
D: TRBD1
size: -
CDR3: CASSSHRDRGHTEAFF
DNA: TGTGCCAGCAGCTCCCACCGGGACAGGGGTCACACTGAAGCTTTCTTT

V: TRBV6-1
J: TRBJ2-1
D: TRBD2
size: -
CDR3: CASSEARPGGPPYNEQFF
DNA: TGTGCCAGCAGTGAAGCAAGGCCGGGGGGGCCTCCGTACAATGAGCAGTTCTTC

V: TRBV9
J: TRBJ2-7
D: -
size: -
CDR3: CASSAREGSSYEQYF
DNA: TGTGCCAGCAGCGCGAGAGAGGGTAGCTCCTACGAGCAGTACTTC

V: TRBV9
J: TRBJ1-2
D: -
size: -
CDR3: CASSVGLSETNYGYTF
DNA: TGTGCCAGCAGCGTAGGCCTGAGCGAAACTAACTATGGCTACACCTTC

V: TRBV5-8
J: TRBJ1-3
D: TRBD1
size: -
CDR3: CASSGPGTGGGNTIYF
DNA: TGTGCCAGCAGCGGACCCGGGACAGGGGGTGGAAACACCATATATTTT

V: TRBV6-4
J: TRBJ1-6
D: TRBD1
size: -
CDR3: CASRRQGLDNSPLHF
DNA: TGTGCCAGCAGACGACAGGGGTTAGACAATTCACCCCTCCACTTT

V: TRBV18
J: TRBJ1-1
D: -
size: -
CDR3: CASSLSGGITEAFF
DNA: TGTGCCAGCTCACTGTCCGGAGGGATCACTGAAGCTTTCTTT

V: TRBV5-1
J: TRBJ2-1
D: TRBD2
size: -
CDR3: CASSSWAIGTSGNNEQFF
DNA: TGCGCCAGCAGCTCCTGGGCGATTGGGACTAGCGGTAACAATGAGCAGTTCTTC

V: TRBV15
J: TRBJ1-2
D: -
size: -
CDR3: CATSREPLAGVYGYTF
DNA: TGTGCCACCAGCAGAGAACCCCTAGCAGGGGTCTATGGCTACACCTTC

V: TRBV19
J: TRBJ1-4
D: -
size: once
CDR3: CASSSRGTNEKLFF
DNA: TGTGCCAGTAGTAGCAGGGGTACTAATGAAAAACTGTTTTTT

V: TRBV11-2
J: TRBJ1-1
D: -
size: -
CDR3: CASTVGDIMNTEAFF
DNA: TGTGCCAGCACGGTCGGGGACATAATGAACACTGAAGCTTTCTTT

V: TRBV11-2
J: TRBJ2-7
D: TRBD1
size: once
CDR3: CASSLGQGAVEQYF
DNA: TGTGCCAGCAGCTTGGGACAGGGGGCTGTCGAGCAGTACTTC

V: TRBV6-6
J: TRBJ1-1
D: -
size: -
CDR3: CASRAGIMNTEAFF
DNA: TGTGCCAGCAGGGCAGGGATTATGAACACTGAAGCTTTCTTT

V: TRBV28
J: TRBJ1-5
D: TRBD1
size: -
CDR3: CASSFDRANQPQHF
DNA: TGTGCCAGCAGTTTCGACAGGGCTAATCAGCCCCAGCATTTT

V: TRBV19
J: TRBJ1-2
D: TRBD1
size: -
CDR3: CASISTGGGGYTF
DNA: TGTGCCAGTATTTCGACAGGGGGCGGTGGCTACACCTTC

V: TRBV15
J: TRBJ2-5
D: -
size: -
CDR3: CATSAGQRETQYF
DNA: TGTGCCACCAGCGCGGGACAGCGGGAGACCCAGTACTTC

V: TRBV10-3
J: TRBJ1-2
D: -
size: -
CDR3: CAISPGSANYGYTF
DNA: TGTGCCATCAGCCCAGGGTCAGCTAACTATGGCTACACCTTC

V: TRBV19
J: TRBJ1-3
D: TRBD1
size: -
CDR3: CASSIQGASGNTIYF
DNA: TGTGCCAGTAGTATACAGGGGGCCTCTGGAAACACCATATATTTT

V: TRBV7-2
J: TRBJ2-1
D: TRBD2
size: -
CDR3: CASSSPSSGVYNEQFF
DNA: TGTGCCAGCAGCTCCCCATCTAGCGGGGTATACAATGAGCAGTTCTTC

V: TRBV7-9
J: TRBJ1-3
D: TRBD1
size: -
CDR3: CASSFGQVGNTIYF
DNA: TGTGCCAGCAGCTTCGGACAGGTTGGAAACACCATATATTTT

V: TRBV3-1/TRBV3-2
J: TRBJ1-1
D: -
size: -
CDR3: CASSQEERRAFF
DNA: TGTGCCAGCAGCCAAGAGGAGAGGCGTGCTTTCTTT

V: TRBV6-5
J: TRBJ1-1
D: -
size: -
CDR3: CASSPPGLTEAFF
DNA: TGTGCCAGCAGCCCCCCAGGGCTCACTGAAGCTTTCTTT

V: TRBV5-7
J: TRBJ2-3
D: -
size: -
CDR3: CASNLVLGGFRTDTQYF
DNA: TGTGCCAGCAATCTTGTTCTCGGGGGTTTTCGCACAGATACGCAGTATTTT

V: TRBV6-5
J: TRBJ2-7
D: -
size: -
CDR3: CASKNLADPSYEQYF
DNA: TGTGCCAGCAAAAACTTAGCGGACCCTTCCTACGAGCAGTACTTC

V: TRBV2
J: TRBJ2-7
D: -
size: -
CDR3: CASSLDRSSYEQYF
DNA: TGTGCCAGCAGCCTAGACAGGAGCTCCTACGAGCAGTACTTC

V: TRBV4-2
J: TRBJ2-5
D: -
size: -
CDR3: CASSPGGGGMETQYF
DNA: TGTGCCAGCAGCCCGGGGGGCGGGGGAATGGAGACCCAGTACTTC